These 7 T cell receptor beta chains were sequenced from one sample in a study of CXCR3-negative and CXCR3-positive naive CD8 T cells. Study findings and constraints: A higher hydrophobicity marked the TRB CDR3s of CXCR3-positive naive cells versus CXCR3-negative naive cells.

For these TCRs, the target antigens are not known. UMI labels and 5' RACE were used to prepare the TRB cDNA libraries. TCRdb re-called the 5' RACE reads and catalogs CDR3 proteins one per entry, DNA excluded. This sample carries about 140,000 distinct CDR3 sequences, with 0.4% to 0.45% going to the ten biggest clones. Sequenced: naive CXCR3+ CD8+ T cells from blood. The sample's subset: CD45RO-CCR7+CD27+CD95- naive CD8+ T cells expressing CXCR3 (TNR3+). The origin of the receptors is a human donor in good health. Some clones in this sample may be carry-over from other donors' samples.

This chain links TRBV15 with TRBJ2-3; the D call from TCRdb, TRBD1, cannot be confirmed without DNA. Germline V CDR1 and CDR2: LNHNV, YYDKDF (reference sequence). The CDR3 runs to 15 residues. The CDR3 is CATSRGPLGTDTQYF.

The chain uses TRBV7-9 and TRBJ2-1; TCRdb's D call of TRBD2 is untestable without DNA. Germline CDR1 is SEHNR and CDR2 is FQNEAQ (reference sequence). The CDR3 has 17 residues. The CDR3 sequence is CASSLLPSGGGSHEQFF.

The V gene is TRBV7-8, the J gene TRBJ2-5; TCRdb's D call, TRBD2, is unchecked because there is no DNA. CDR1 is SGHVS, CDR2 FQNEAQ, per germline. This CDR3 is 18 amino acids long. This CDR3 is CASSLAGLAGTGKETQYF. The full variable domain, completed using reference TRBV7-8 and TRBJ2-5, is GAGVSQSPRYKVAKRGQDVALRCDPISGHVSLFWYQQALGQGPEFLTYFQNEAQLDKSGLPSDRFFAERPEGSVSTLKIQRTQQEDSAVYLCASSLAGLAGTGKETQYFGPGTRLLVL.

The chain links TRBV6-2 or TRBV6-3 to TRBJ2-5; TCRdb designates TRBD1, a call that cannot be tested without DNA. The CDR3 has 16 residues. Germline V CDR1 and CDR2: MNHEY, SVGEGT. The CDR3 sequence: CASSYTLDRNQETQYF.

The chain has TRBV4-1 and TRBJ2-2; TCRdb calls TRBD2, which cannot be checked without DNA. CDR1 and CDR2 from the germline V gene are MGHRA and YSYEKL. The CDR3 contains 16 residues. CDR3 sequence reads: CASSRRTSAIGGELFF.

This chain uses TRBV6-2 or TRBV6-3 with TRBJ1-1; TCRdb picks TRBD1, but there is no DNA to check that call. Germline V CDR1 and CDR2: MNHEY, SVGEGT. CDR3 size: 18 residues. The CDR3 region is CASSPAGQTLNPNTEAFF.

The chain links TRBV5-1 to TRBJ2-7; TCRdb's D call, TRBD1, is unchecked because there is no DNA. Germline CDR1 and CDR2: SGHRS and YFSETQ. This CDR3 has 15 residues. The CDR3 here is CASSWTGQSTYEQYF.